This T cell receptor beta chain was retrieved from a study of human CD4 T cells and Enterobacteriaceae (dated by TCRdb to about 2020). Broad study findings and their caveats: Reactivity of ex vivo clonotypes was inferred only by matching nucleotide sequences to CFSE-low cultures from the same donors. Ex vivo, broadly cross-reactive clonotypes were observed to appear more expanded than specific clonotypes, with about 55% of the 19 and 21 of 34 being found within the top 5%.

The ex vivo total memory CD4+ samples were sequenced at deep level, which gave a detection sensitivity of one cell in 200,000. The QIAamp DNA Micro Kit was used to extract genomic DNA from cell pellets, and spectrophotometry was used to check the DNA quantity and purity. TCR Vbeta CDR3 regions were amplified with the immunoSEQ multiplex PCR assay. Amplicons were sequenced on the Illumina HiSeq platform. Each retrieved sequence was 87 nucleotides long and included the CDR3 region. The authors' analysis ran thus. A unique productive TCR Vbeta nucleotide sequence was defined as a clonotype and was quantified by productive template frequency from ImmunoSEQ Analyzer V3.0. A threshold set at the top 5th percentile of each frequency-ranked repertoire was used to define expanded clonotypes. The R package fossil was used to compute repertoire overlap as Chao-Jaccard, and the R package MASS was used to visualize the overlap by nonmetric multidimensional scaling. The source is immuneACCESS, and TCRdb retained only in-frame sequences with V and J called. Part of the clones is not carried over; for the studies checked, unresolved V genes explain less than half of this, and the remainder is unexplained. That table gives V, J and clone size, and the DNA gave D and trimming. The sample table holds roughly 28,000 clones, of which about four fifths were seen once. Of the sample, roughly 0.96% falls within the top ten clones.

As regards this clone: Its target antigen remains unknown. No clone much larger than this one lies a single base away; base qualities are absent.

Memory CD4+ T cells, defined as all CD4+ cells except CD45RA+CCR7+CD95- naive cells, were FACS-sorted on a FACSAria III to over 95% purity. Healthy donor blood was obtained from blood donation centers in Switzerland. Total CD4+ T cells and monocytes were enriched by positive selection with CD4 and CD14 magnetic microbeads. Before sorting, CD8+, CD14+, CD16+, CD56+, CD19+ and CD25-bright cells were excluded. In two blood donors, total memory CD4+ T cells were sequenced directly ex vivo to assess in vivo expansion of bacteria-reactive clonotypes. Peripheral blood mononuclear cells were isolated from donor blood using Ficoll-Paque Plus. CDR1 is given as MDHEN and CDR2 as SYDVKM, both from the germline V gene. Including the terminal cysteine and phenylalanine, the CDR3 comprises 14 residues. Kept here is only the CDR3 DNA, which spans 42 bases and is read in frame from base 1.

The V gene is TRBV28 and the J gene is TRBJ2-7, with a weak D call of TRBD2 (5 bases match). Material for sequencing was memory CD4+ T cells from blood. The cell subset or site label, read with the paper, signifies: total memory CD4 T cells sorted directly ex vivo, unstimulated. The TCR sequence derives from a human donor in good health. The DNA is as follows: TGTGTCACTAGTACGGTCTGGGGCTCCTACGAGCAGTACTTC. This sequence encodes CVTSTVWGSYEQYF. The full variable domain, completed from the reference TRBV28 and TRBJ2-7 proteins outside the CDR3, reads DVKVTQSSRYLVKRTGEKVFLECVQDMDHENMFWYRQDPGLGLRLIYFSYDVKMKEKGDIPEGYSVSREKKERFSLILESASTNQTSMYLCVTSTVWGSYEQYFGPGTRLTVT.